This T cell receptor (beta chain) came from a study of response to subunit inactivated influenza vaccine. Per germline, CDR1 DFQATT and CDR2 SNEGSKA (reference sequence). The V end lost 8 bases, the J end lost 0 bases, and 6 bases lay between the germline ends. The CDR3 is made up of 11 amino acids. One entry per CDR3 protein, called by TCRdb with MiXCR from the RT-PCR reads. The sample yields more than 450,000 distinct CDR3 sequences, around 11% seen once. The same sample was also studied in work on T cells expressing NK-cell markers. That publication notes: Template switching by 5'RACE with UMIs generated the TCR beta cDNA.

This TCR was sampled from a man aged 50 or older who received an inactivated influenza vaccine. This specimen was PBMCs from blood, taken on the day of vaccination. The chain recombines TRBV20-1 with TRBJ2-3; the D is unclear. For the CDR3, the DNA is TGCAGTCCGACCAGCACAGATACGCAGTATTTT. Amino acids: CSPTSTDTQYF.